The 27 T cell receptor beta chains given below trace back to one sample, sequenced in a study of blood T cells in healthy people across ages. The authors ran a second PCR of roughly 6 to 12 cycles using a sample-barcoded 5' primer and a J-beta primer mix. In TCRdb, the 5' RACE reads were re-called with MiXCR into one record per CDR3 protein. The repertoire holds just over 800,000 distinct CDR3 sequences, 62% seen once, with 25% to 30% in the top ten. What was sequenced was blood. The origin of the receptors is a man aged 25 to 40 in good health.

This clonotype has just one count. The junction departs from the called germline gene at one end, perhaps through a read error. The V and J genes are TRBV2 and TRBJ1-1; a possible D gene is TRBD1 (6 bases). The germline V gene encodes CDR1 SNHLY and CDR2 FYNNEI. The CDR3 sequence is 14 residues long. DNA for the CDR3: TGTGCCAGCAGCGAAGAGGGGGTGAGCACTGAAGCTTTCTTT. Protein product: CASSEEGVSTEAFF.

This clonotype has just a few counts. This rearrangement joins TRBV6-1 to TRBJ1-4; no clear D. The germline V gene has CDR1 MNHNS and CDR2 SASEGT. The CDR3 has 14 residues. Deletions cut 1 base from V and 5 bases from J, with 8 bases between. CDR3 sequence: CASSEGAENEKLFF. CDR3 DNA sequence: TGTGCCAGCAGTGAAGGGGCAGAAAATGAAAAACTGTTTTTT.

V is TRBV2 and J is TRBJ2-6; 7 bases agree with TRBD1. V was pared by 6 bases and J by 2 bases, with 4 bases of the junction left unmatched. CDR3 length equals 15 residues. Germline V CDR1 and CDR2: SNHLY, FYNNEI. Here the CDR3 DNA reads TGTGCCAGCAGACAGGGGATGGCTGGGGCCAACGTCCTGACTTTC. Protein sequence: CASRQGMAGANVLTF.

The V call is TRBV2, the J call TRBJ2-3; D is perhaps TRBD2 (6 bases). The V and J ends lost 2 bases and 6 bases respectively, with 15 bases between them. The germline V gene encodes CDR1 SNHLY and CDR2 FYNNEI. The CDR3 consists of 15 residues. This chain's CDR3 is CASSESPSVEDTQYF. The CDR3 DNA sequence: TGTGCCAGCAGTGAAAGCCCTAGCGTCGAGGATACGCAGTATTTT.

On this clonotype itself: Because the CDR3's place on the DNA is in doubt, the DNA is left out and the CDR3 is given as listed by TCRdb. CDR3 sequence: CASSSSEGLPYSNQPQHF. V usage is TRBV28 and J usage is TRBJ1-5. The CDR3 has 18 amino acids, counting both end residues. Germline CDR1 is MDHEN and CDR2 is SYDVKM.

The chain combines TRBV20-1 with TRBJ2-3; 10 nucleotides line up with TRBD2. This CDR3 spans 11 amino acids. V shed 8 bases and J 10 bases; nucleotides not matched to a gene: 6. CDR1 DFQATT and CDR2 SNEGSKA come from the germline V gene (reference sequence). The CDR3, as DNA: TGCAGTCTAGCGGGGGCAAGTCCGCAGTATTTT. Its translation is CSLAGASPQYF.

The V call is TRBV12-3 or TRBV12-4, the J call TRBJ2-5; 9 nucleotides align to TRBD2. The CDR3 consists of 15 residues. J lost 3 bases, V lost 5 bases, and 7 bases had no gene match. This CDR3 reads CASSPLRLAEETQYF. CDR3 sequence (DNA): TGTGCCAGCAGTCCGCTCAGACTAGCGGAAGAGACCCAGTACTTC.

The chain recombines TRBV7-3 with TRBJ2-7, with 8 nucleotides matching TRBD1. V shed 8 bases, J shed 2 bases, and the junction held 5 bases outside the gene matches. In germline, CDR1 is SGHTA, CDR2 FQGTGA. The CDR3 length is 13 residues. CDR3 DNA: TGTGCCAGCGCACAGGGGGGTCCCTACGAGCAGTACTTC. This sequence encodes CASAQGGPYEQYF. Drawing the rest from reference TRBV7-3 and TRBJ2-7, the complete variable domain is GAGVSQTPSNKVTEKGKYVELRCDPISGHTALYWYRQSLGQGPEFLIYFQGTGAADDSGLPNDRFFAVRPEGSVSTLKIQRTERGDSAVYLCASAQGGPYEQYFGPGTRLTVT.

J is TRBJ2-5 and V is TRBV6-6; 8 bases align to TRBD1. The CDR3 is 15 residues long. Trimming took 6 bases from V and 11 from J; bases not matched to a gene: 17. Germline V lookup: CDR1 MNHNY, CDR2 SVGAGI (reference sequence). The chain's CDR3 is CASRGDRGKSREQYF. Here the CDR3 DNA reads TGTGCCAGCAGGGGAGACAGGGGCAAGAGCCGGGAGCAGTACTTC.

The chain combines TRBV9 with TRBJ2-4; TRBD1 agrees at 8 bases. The DNA end is a closer match to TRBJ2-7, so the J assignment may be wrong. Germline CDR1 SGDLS, CDR2 YYNGEE. There are 15 residues in the CDR3. The CDR3 loop reads CASSVDPRTGYEQYF. CDR3 nucleotides: TGTGCCAGCAGCGTAGATCCCAGGACAGGGTACGAGCAGTACTTC.

This clonotype showed up just a few times. V is TRBV6-5 and J is TRBJ2-7, with TRBD1 identical over 7 bases. Germline assignment: CDR1 MNHEY and CDR2 SVGAGI. This CDR3 is built from 14 residues. Trimming cost V 6 bases and J 2 bases; bases outside gene matches: 7. The chain's CDR3 is CASRNRQGPYEQYF. CDR3 nucleotide sequence: TGTGCCAGCAGAAACAGACAGGGCCCCTACGAGCAGTACTTC.

The rearrangement joins TRBV20-1 to TRBJ2-5; TRBD2 matches 7 bases. Germline assignment: CDR1 DFQATT and CDR2 SNEGSKA (reference sequence). The J segment lost 3 bases and the V segment lost 3 bases, leaving 10 bases of the junction unmatched. The CDR3 is 15 residues long. The CDR3 sequence is CSASPGGGLKETQYF. The CDR3, as DNA: TGCAGTGCTAGTCCTGGCGGGGGTCTAAAAGAGACCCAGTACTTC.

The V and J genes are TRBV5-1 and TRBJ2-7; D is possibly TRBD1 or TRBD2 (5 bases each). The CDR3 sequence is 15 residues long. Germline lookup yields CDR1 SGHRS and CDR2 YFSETQ. The V and J ends lost 6 bases and 0 bases respectively, with 16 bases between them. The CDR3 region is CASKPGPGPSYEQYF. The CDR3 nucleotides read TGCGCCAGCAAGCCCGGACCGGGACCCTCCTACGAGCAGTACTTC. The full variable domain, rest sourced from reference TRBV5-1 and TRBJ2-7, is KAGVTQTPRYLIKTRGQQVTLSCSPISGHRSVSWYQQTPGQGLQFLFEYFSETQRNKGNFPGRFSGRQFSNSRSEMNVSTLELGDSALYLCASKPGPGPSYEQYFGPGTRLTVT.

For this clonotype: Its ends do not fully match the called genes, so a read error is possible. V gene TRBV12-3 or TRBV12-4 combines with J gene TRBJ2-2; 7 nucleotides align to TRBD1. The CDR3 is 16 residues long. For the CDR3, the DNA is TGTGCCGGCAGTTTAAATGACAGGGAACTAACCGGGGAGCTGTTTTTT. This encodes CAGSLNDRELTGELFF.

This clonotype was detected only a few times. The rearrangement links TRBV11-1 to TRBJ1-2, with no clear D. The germline V gene has CDR1 SGHAT and CDR2 FQDESV (reference sequence). V was clipped by 3 bases and J by 0 bases, with 8 bases between them. The CDR3 is made up of 14 amino acids. The CDR3, as DNA: TGTGCCAGCAGCTTCGACGGAACTAACTATGGCTACACCTTC. Translating it yields CASSFDGTNYGYTF.

The chain is built from TRBV29-1 and TRBJ2-7; TRBD1 might be the D (5 bases). Germline values: CDR1 SQVTM, CDR2 ANQGSEA. The CDR3 runs 12 residues. Trimming removed 3 bases from V and 7 bases from J, with 13 bases in between. The CDR3 spells CSVDRVQGEQYF. DNA for the CDR3: TGCAGCGTTGACAGGGTCCAAGGAGAGCAGTACTTC.

This sequence joins TRBV4-3 and TRBJ1-5, with a possible D match to TRBD1 (6 bases). V lost 1 base and J lost 4, with 11 bases in between. Germline V lookup: CDR1 LGHNA, CDR2 YSLEER. The length of the CDR3 is 15 residues. The CDR3 loop is CASSQAYGQNQPQHF. DNA of the CDR3: TGCGCCAGCAGCCAAGCTTACGGACAGAATCAGCCCCAGCATTTT.

This sequence joins TRBV20-1 and TRBJ2-5; TRBD2 might be the D (5 bases). The CDR3 covers 12 residues. Trimming shortened V by 3 bases and J by 1 base, and 6 bases separated the two germline ends. Looked up from germline, CDR1 is DFQATT and CDR2 is SNEGSKA (reference sequence). The CDR3 DNA reads TGCAGTGCTAGCGCGGGCCAAGAGACCCAGTACTTC. Its protein product is CSASAGQETQYF.

The chain carries TRBV6-2 or TRBV6-3 and TRBJ1-2; D might be TRBD1 (5 bases). V lost 6 bases, J lost 2 bases, and 19 bases lay in between. Germline V lookup: CDR1 MNHEY, CDR2 SVGEGT. The CDR3 is made up of 16 amino acids. CDR3 amino acids: CASRGDLDGTNYGYTF. The CDR3 coding sequence is TGTGCCAGCAGGGGGGATCTGGACGGAACCAACTATGGCTACACCTTC.

This clonotype has just a few counts. The V and J genes are TRBV7-3 and TRBJ2-2; 9 bases map to TRBD2. Germline V gene lookup returns CDR1 SGHTA and CDR2 FQGTGA. The CDR3 consists of 17 residues. The J segment lost 0 bases and the V segment lost 3 bases, leaving 5 bases of the junction unmatched. The CDR3 spells CASSFKPSGANTGELFF. CDR3 sequence (DNA): TGTGCCAGCAGCTTCAAACCTAGCGGGGCGAACACCGGGGAGCTGTTTTTT.

This clonotype appeared once. The CDR3: CASSLGAGLNPEREQFF. The CDR3 DNA reads TGTGCCAGCAGCTTGGGGGCGGGACTCAACCCAGAACGTGAGCAGTTCTTC. The V call is TRBV5-5, the J call TRBJ2-1, with D perhaps matching TRBD2 (6 bases). This CDR3 contains 17 residues. Deletions cut 0 bases from V and 9 bases from J, with 22 bases between. Per germline, CDR1 SGHKS and CDR2 YYEKEE (reference sequence).

This clonotype was seen more than once but under ten times. The V call is TRBV20-1, the J call TRBJ2-1; 9 bases are shared with TRBD2. The CDR3 length is 16 residues. The trim removed 3 bases at V and 9 bases at J, leaving 15 bases unmatched. CDR1 is DFQATT, CDR2 SNEGSKA, per germline (reference sequence). CDR3 bases: TGCAGTGCTAGGGCCCCGCGCGGGGGGGCCGGTTCTGAGCAGTTCTTC. This gives the protein CSARAPRGGAGSEQFF.

The chain couples TRBV7-9 to TRBJ2-4; the D gene is possibly TRBD2 (5 bases). The CDR3 sequence is 13 residues long. V lost 5 bases, J lost 13 bases, and 18 bases lay in between. Germline V gives CDR1 SEHNR, CDR2 FQNEAQ (reference sequence). Here the CDR3 reads CASSPLSEVVQYF. CDR3 in DNA: TGTGCCAGCAGCCCCTTGTCGGAGGTGGTCCAGTACTTC.

The chain carries TRBV6-2 or TRBV6-3 and TRBJ2-3; the match to TRBD2 covers 7 bases. Germline V CDR1 and CDR2: MNHEY, SVGEGT. The CDR3 length is 10 residues. Trimming at V came to 10 bases and at J to 8 bases, leaving 3 bases not matched to a gene. The CDR3 bases are TGTGCCACGGGGGGAGCTACGCAGTATTTT. It is translated as CATGGATQYF.

The CDR3 loop reads CASRGQTGVAGELFF. CDR3 nucleotide sequence: TGTGCCAGCAGAGGGCAAACAGGGGTTGCCGGGGAGCTGTTTTTT. V is TRBV6-1 and J is TRBJ2-2, with 7 bases identical to TRBD1. Germline V gene data show CDR1 as MNHNS and CDR2 as SASEGT. The CDR3 sequence is 15 residues long. V shed 6 bases and J 6 bases; nucleotides not matched to a gene: 10.

The rearrangement joins TRBV2 to TRBJ2-3, with 9 bases identical to TRBD2. The CDR3 is 19 residues long. Germline V lookup: CDR1 SNHLY, CDR2 FYNNEI. With 7 bases clipped from V and 2 bases from J, the junction kept 19 bases outside the gene matches. The CDR3: CASTRRASGGTQSTDTQYF. In DNA, the CDR3 is TGTGCCAGCACCCGAAGGGCAAGCGGGGGGACCCAATCCACAGATACGCAGTATTTT.

This sequence joins TRBV27 and TRBJ2-3, with 10 nucleotides matching TRBD1. This CDR3 contains 16 residues. In germline, CDR1 is MNHEY, CDR2 SMNVEV (reference sequence). The V segment lost 4 bases and the J segment 2 bases; nucleotides outside the gene matches: 6. This CDR3 reads CASSSGQGVLTDTQYF. The CDR3 DNA is TGTGCCAGCAGTTCCGGACAGGGGGTCCTCACAGATACGCAGTATTTT.